This T cell receptor beta chain emerged from a study of CD8 T cells in ankylosing spondylitis. TCRdb passed the 5' RACE reads through MiXCR, listing each CDR3 protein once. The repertoire has about 220,000 distinct CDR3 sequences, around 20% of them found once; the top ten carry under 55%. Comment on this clonotype: The antigen is not known.

Findings and caveats of the study: Significant enrichment of disease-linked clones was reported in matched ankylosing spondylitis synovial fluid. In reactive arthritis synovial fluid and blood, some motif variants had been reported before. Disease-associated clones were CD8+ and fairly uncommon in peripheral blood. Within ankylosing spondylitis blood, a TCR beta motif made up of several highly homologous variants appeared to be characteristic.

Input material: blood, either unsorted or a sorted T cell fraction (not recorded which). The source is a male donor with ankylosing spondylitis.

The CDR3, as DNA: TGCGCCAGCAGCTTGGGGGAGACAGGGTTGGAGACCCAGTACTTC. Amino acid sequence: CASSLGETGLETQYF. V gene TRBV5-1 combines with J gene TRBJ2-5; 7 bases match TRBD1. J gave up 5 bases and V 0 bases, and 7 bases lay outside the gene matches. The CDR3 length is 15 residues. The germline V gene encodes CDR1 SGHRS and CDR2 YFSETQ. The variable domain in full, with the rest retrieved from reference TRBV5-1 and TRBJ2-5, is KAGVTQTPRYLIKTRGQQVTLSCSPISGHRSVSWYQQTPGQGLQFLFEYFSETQRNKGNFPGRFSGRQFSNSRSEMNVSTLELGDSALYLCASSLGETGLETQYFGPGTRLLVL.